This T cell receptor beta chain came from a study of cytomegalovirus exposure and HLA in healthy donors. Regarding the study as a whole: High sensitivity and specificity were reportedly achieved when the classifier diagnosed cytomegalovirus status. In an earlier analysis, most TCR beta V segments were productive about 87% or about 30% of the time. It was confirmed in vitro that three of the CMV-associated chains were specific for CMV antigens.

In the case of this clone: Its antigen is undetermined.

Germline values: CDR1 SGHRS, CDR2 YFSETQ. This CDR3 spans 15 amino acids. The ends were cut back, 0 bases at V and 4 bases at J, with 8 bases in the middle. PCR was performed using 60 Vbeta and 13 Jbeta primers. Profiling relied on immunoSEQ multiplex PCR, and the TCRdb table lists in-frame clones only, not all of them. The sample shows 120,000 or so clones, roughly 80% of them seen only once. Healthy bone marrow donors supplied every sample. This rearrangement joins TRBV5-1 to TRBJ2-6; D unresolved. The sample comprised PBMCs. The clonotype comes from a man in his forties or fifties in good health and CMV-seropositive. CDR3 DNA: TGCGCCAGCAGCTTGGAGGAGTCGGGGGCCAACGTCCTGACTTTC. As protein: CASSLEESGANVLTF.